The next 19 T cell receptor beta chains were all read from a single sample in a study of T cells in Graves' hyperthyroidism and ophthalmopathy. RNA transcripts gave rise to amplified TCR beta CDR3 regions. The HTBI set primed first-round TCR CDR3 RT-PCR. Via MiXCR, TCRdb re-called the multiplex PCR reads, giving one row per CDR3 protein. The repertoire holds 250,000 to 300,000 distinct CDR3 sequences, over 15% seen once, with roughly 50% in the top ten. Sequences were obtained from blood. These receptor sequences come from an older woman with Graves' ophthalmopathy.

The table lists this clonotype with many counts. The genes are TRBV11-2 and TRBJ2-7, with TRBD2 matching 7 bases. This CDR3 spans 15 amino acids. V lost 6 bases, J lost 0 bases, and 8 bases stayed unmatched. CDR1 SGHAT and CDR2 FQNNGV come from the germline V gene. Written as DNA, the CDR3 is TGTGCCAGCAGGGGGGGGGAGGCCTTCTCCTACGAGCAGTACTTC. Residues: CASRGGEAFSYEQYF.

This clonotype was observed at least ten times. The V and J genes are TRBV5-5 and TRBJ2-2; 7 nucleotides align to TRBD1. V trimming: 2 bases; J trimming: 1 base; junction bases outside the gene matches: 2. Germline CDR1 and CDR2: SGHKS and YYEKEE (reference sequence). The CDR3 covers 15 residues. CDR3 coding DNA: TGTGCCAGCAGCTTTGGGACAGAGAACACCGGGGAGCTGTTTTTT. It encodes CASSFGTENTGELFF.

This clonotype was seen many times. The V gene is TRBV29-1, the J gene TRBJ2-1; TRBD1 might be the D (6 bases). The V end was cut by 3 bases, the J end by 1 base, with 19 bases between. The germline V gene encodes CDR1 SQVTM and CDR2 ANQGSEA. CDR3 size: 17 residues. The DNA of the CDR3 is TGCAGCGTTGACCCGAAAACAGGGCGGTGGTCCTACAATGAGCAGTTCTTC. This encodes CSVDPKTGRWSYNEQFF.

This clonotype showed up many times. The CDR3 DNA reads as TGTGCCAGCAGTGAAGCAGAACTCCCTGGTAATGAGCAGTTCTTC. Translation gives CASSEAELPGNEQFF. The genes are TRBV2 and TRBJ2-1; D remains ambiguous. Germline V gives CDR1 SNHLY, CDR2 FYNNEI. This CDR3 spans 15 amino acids. The V end lost 0 bases, the J end lost 7 bases, and 13 bases lay between the germline ends.

The chain recombines TRBV10-3 with TRBJ1-1, with D perhaps TRBD1 (5 bases). CDR1 is ENHRY, CDR2 SYGVKD, per germline. The CDR3 totals 14 residues. With 2 bases removed from V and 1 base from J, the gap between germline ends came to 8 bases. CDR3 loop: CAISEGGGNTEAFF. Written as DNA, the CDR3 is TGTGCCATCAGTGAGGGTGGGGGGAACACTGAAGCTTTCTTT.

The rearrangement uses TRBV4-1 and TRBJ1-1; 12 bases are shared with TRBD1. The trim removed 5 bases at V and 5 bases at J, leaving 6 bases unmatched. Germline V lookup: CDR1 MGHRA, CDR2 YSYEKL. The CDR3 is 15 amino acids. CDR3 sequence reads: CASSKGQGAPTEAFF. In nucleotides, the CDR3 is TGCGCCAGCAGCAAGGGACAGGGGGCGCCGACTGAAGCTTTCTTT.

In its sample, this clonotype was seen many times. CDR3 loop: CASRQDRGTEAFF. CDR3 DNA: TGCGCCAGCAGACAGGATCGGGGCACTGAAGCTTTCTTT. This chain connects TRBV5-1 to TRBJ1-1, with D maybe TRBD1 (5 bases). CDR1 and CDR2 (germline): SGHRS, YFSETQ. V lost 5 bases and J lost 4, with 12 bases in between. The CDR3 totals 13 residues. Looking up the rest from reference TRBV5-1 and TRBJ1-1 gives the full variable domain: KAGVTQTPRYLIKTRGQQVTLSCSPISGHRSVSWYQQTPGQGLQFLFEYFSETQRNKGNFPGRFSGRQFSNSRSEMNVSTLELGDSALYLCASRQDRGTEAFFGQGTRLTVV.

This chain connects TRBV20-1 to TRBJ2-7; D remains ambiguous. CDR1 DFQATT and CDR2 SNEGSKA come from the germline V gene (reference sequence). V was shortened by 0 bases and J by 5 bases, with 14 bases between the two germline ends. The CDR3 is made up of 14 amino acids. DNA of the CDR3: TGCAGTGCTAGAGATGCCCCTCCACGTCACGAGCAGTACTTC. It is translated as CSARDAPPRHEQYF.

The J gene is TRBJ2-1, the V gene TRBV28, with D perhaps TRBD2 (6 bases). The germline V and J ends were trimmed by 10 bases and 0 bases, with 22 bases remaining between them. Germline V lookup: CDR1 MDHEN, CDR2 SYDVKM. This CDR3 spans 17 amino acids. Written as DNA, the CDR3 is TGTGCCACCAGGCCTTCGTCCGGGACTCACTCCTACAATGAGCAGTTCTTC. Protein: CATRPSSGTHSYNEQFF.

This clonotype has a count of ten or more. The chain is built from TRBV20-1 and TRBJ1-2; no definite D call. The CDR3 runs 13 residues. Germline values: CDR1 DFQATT, CDR2 SNEGSKA (reference sequence). Trimming pared 3 bases from V and 1 base from J, leaving 9 bases between. The CDR3 nucleotides read TGCAGTGCTAGTCTACCGGTTAACTATGGCTACACCTTC. Protein: CSASLPVNYGYTF.

The chain carries TRBV4-1 and TRBJ2-7; possible D gene TRBD1, 6 bases. Germline-derived CDR1 and CDR2 are MGHRA and YSYEKL. Trimming stripped 4 bases from V and 7 bases from J, with 14 bases between. The CDR3 sequence is 13 residues long. Here the CDR3 reads CASSLWTVEEQYF. The CDR3 region has the DNA TGCGCCAGCAGCCTGTGGACAGTAGAGGAGCAGTACTTC.

This clonotype was observed at least ten times. This chain connects TRBV7-2 to TRBJ2-3; 14 nucleotides line up with TRBD2. The V segment lost 4 bases and the J segment 7 bases; nucleotides outside the gene matches: 10. CDR1 and CDR2 from the germline V gene are SGHTA and FQGNSA. The CDR3 extends over 17 amino acids. CDR3 loop: CASSYKTSGGATNTQYF. Here the CDR3 DNA reads TGTGCCAGCAGCTATAAGACTAGCGGGGGGGCGACGAATACGCAGTATTTT.

This clonotype has at least ten counts. The V call is TRBV27, the J call TRBJ2-7, with unresolved D. Germline CDR1 reads MNHEY; CDR2 reads SMNVEV (reference sequence). V was shortened by 11 bases and J by 4 bases, with 3 bases between the two germline ends. This CDR3 has 8 residues. Here the CDR3 reads CAFYEQYF. The DNA for the CDR3 is TGTGCCTTTTACGAGCAGTACTTC.

The table lists this clonotype with many counts. V and J are TRBV29-1 and TRBJ2-3, with D hard to call. CDR3 length equals 14 residues. Germline loops: CDR1 SQVTM, CDR2 ANQGSEA. V was pared by 4 bases and J by 0 bases, with 11 bases between. CDR3 sequence reads: CSVAKGSSTDTQYF. The CDR3 DNA reads as TGCAGCGTTGCTAAAGGGTCCAGCACAGATACGCAGTATTTT.

The chain couples TRBV30 to TRBJ2-1; D remains ambiguous. Deletions cut 0 bases from V and 3 bases from J, with 6 bases between. This CDR3 is 13 amino acids long. Germline V gene lookup returns CDR1 GTSNPN and CDR2 SVGIG (reference sequence). The CDR3 nucleotides are TGTGCCTGGAGTGTGGGCAGCTACAATGAGCAGTTCTTC. It is translated as CAWSVGSYNEQFF.

The genes are TRBV5-1 and TRBJ1-6, with TRBD1 matching 7 bases. The CDR3 consists of 14 residues. Trimming cost V 5 bases and J 9 bases; bases outside gene matches: 8. CDR1 is SGHRS, CDR2 YFSETQ, per germline. CDR3 sequence: CASRPGTEPSPLHF. Written as DNA, the CDR3 is TGCGCCAGCAGACCCGGGACAGAGCCTTCACCCCTCCACTTT.

The chain links TRBV5-5 to TRBJ1-4; 7 nucleotides align to TRBD1. Trimming took 4 bases from V and 2 from J; bases not matched to a gene: 11. CDR3 length: 17 residues. Germline assignment: CDR1 SGHKS and CDR2 YYEKEE (reference sequence). CDR3 sequence reads: CASSETDRVWTNEKLFF. The CDR3 coding sequence is TGTGCCAGCAGCGAAACCGACAGGGTTTGGACTAATGAAAAACTGTTTTTT.

This clonotype was recorded many times. CDR3 bases: TGTGCCAGCAGTCCCTGGAGGGTAGAGGAGACCCAGTACTTC. It yields the protein CASSPWRVEETQYF. The V call is TRBV28, the J call TRBJ2-5; D is possibly TRBD2 (6 bases). Germline CDR1 is MDHEN and CDR2 is SYDVKM. This CDR3 is built from 14 residues. Between the trimmed V and J ends, which lost 5 bases and 5 bases, there was a span of 15 bases.

As concerns this clonotype: A much bigger clone sits one base away, suggesting this may be a read error. The chain uses TRBV12-3 or TRBV12-4 and TRBJ1-2; D gene uncertain. V lost 5 bases, J lost 3 bases, and 19 bases lay in between. This CDR3 has 16 residues. The CDR3 nucleotides read TGTGCCAGCAGTCAAACCGGGCACCAGAAGGACTATGGCTACACCTTC. This codes for CASSQTGHQKDYGYTF.